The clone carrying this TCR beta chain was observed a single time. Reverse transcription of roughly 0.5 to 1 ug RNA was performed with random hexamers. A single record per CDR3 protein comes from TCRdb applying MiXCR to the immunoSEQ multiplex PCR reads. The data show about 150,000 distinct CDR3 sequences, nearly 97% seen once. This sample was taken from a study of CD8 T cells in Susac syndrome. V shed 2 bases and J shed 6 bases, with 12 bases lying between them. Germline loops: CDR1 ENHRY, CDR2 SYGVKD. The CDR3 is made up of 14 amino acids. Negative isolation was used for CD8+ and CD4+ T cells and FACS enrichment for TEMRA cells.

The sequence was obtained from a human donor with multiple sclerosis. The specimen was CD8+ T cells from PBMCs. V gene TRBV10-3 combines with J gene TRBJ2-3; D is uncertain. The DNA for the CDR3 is TGTGCCATCAGTGAGGAAGGCGTCGGGGATACGCAGTATTTT. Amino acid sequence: CAISEEGVGDTQYF.